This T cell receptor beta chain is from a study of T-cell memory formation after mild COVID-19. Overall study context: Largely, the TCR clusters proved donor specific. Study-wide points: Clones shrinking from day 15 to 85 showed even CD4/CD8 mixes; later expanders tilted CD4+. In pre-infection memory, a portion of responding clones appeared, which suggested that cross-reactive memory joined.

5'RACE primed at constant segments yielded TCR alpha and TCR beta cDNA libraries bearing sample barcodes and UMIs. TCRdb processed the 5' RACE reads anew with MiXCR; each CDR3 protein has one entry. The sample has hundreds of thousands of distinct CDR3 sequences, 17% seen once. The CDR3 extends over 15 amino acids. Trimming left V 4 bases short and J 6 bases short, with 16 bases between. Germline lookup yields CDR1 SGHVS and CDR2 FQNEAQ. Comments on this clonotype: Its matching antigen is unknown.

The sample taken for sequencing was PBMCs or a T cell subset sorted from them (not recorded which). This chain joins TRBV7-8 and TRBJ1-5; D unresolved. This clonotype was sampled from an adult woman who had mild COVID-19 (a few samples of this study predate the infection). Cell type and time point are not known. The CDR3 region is CASSSIRLYPQPQHF. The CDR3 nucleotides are TGTGCCAGCAGCTCGATTAGATTATACCCTCAGCCCCAGCATTTT.